A single sample gave rise to the 10 T cell receptor beta chains below, sequenced in a study of post-analysis software for immune sequencing data. Study outcomes and limitations: In patients, TRBV5-6, TRBV5-1 and TRBV20-1 belonged to roughly five TRBV segments found more frequently than in controls.

Unique molecular identifiers tagged the TCR beta cDNA libraries. TCRdb re-called the PCR reads through MiXCR, storing one row per CDR3 protein. The top ten hold around 11% of the sample, which has 600,000 to 700,000 distinct CDR3 sequences, approximately 60% seen once. Antigens of these TCRs are unknown. The sequencing sample was made of blood. The receptors here all came from a girl under 10 years old with multiple sclerosis.

This chain connects TRBV2 to TRBJ2-3; 8 positions match TRBD2. The V gene's germline CDR1 is SNHLY and CDR2 FYNNEI. Unmatched junction bases numbered 4, after V lost 8 bases and J lost 0 bases. The CDR3 extends over 14 amino acids. The CDR3 sequence: CASLTSGSTDTQYF. The CDR3 nucleotides read TGTGCCAGCCTAACTAGCGGCAGCACAGATACGCAGTATTTT.

The chain combines TRBV6-2 or TRBV6-3 with TRBJ2-1; D could derive from TRBD1 or TRBD2 (6 bases each). The length of the CDR3 is 16 residues. Trimming pared 4 bases from V and 7 bases from J, leaving 20 bases between. Germline V gives CDR1 MNHEY, CDR2 SVGEGT. The CDR3 region is CASSSTRGVGMNEQFF. CDR3 DNA: TGTGCCAGCAGTTCAACGAGGGGGGTGGGTATGAATGAGCAGTTCTTC.

Only a few counts were recorded for this clonotype. The chain links TRBV4-1 to TRBJ2-7; D call uncertain. This CDR3 is built from 15 residues. Germline lookup yields CDR1 MGHRA and CDR2 YSYEKL. The germline V and J ends were trimmed by 1 base and 6 bases, with 16 bases remaining between them. DNA of the CDR3: TGCGCCAGCAGCCAAGTTGAGTTATCCGGCGGCGAGCAGTACTTC. Amino acids: CASSQVELSGGEQYF.

The chain couples TRBV4-1 to TRBJ1-4; D may be TRBD1 (6 bases). Germline V CDR1 and CDR2: MGHRA, YSYEKL. Trimming removed 4 bases at V and 1 base at J, with 13 bases between. The CDR3 length is 16 residues. For the CDR3, the DNA is TGCGCCAGCAGCCCTTTCCAGGGGAGAACTAATGAAAAACTGTTTTTT. It is translated as CASSPFQGRTNEKLFF.

The sample holds a few counts of this clonotype. The rearrangement uses TRBV29-1 and TRBJ2-5, with 9 bases that match TRBD1. The CDR3 extends over 14 amino acids. Germline CDR1 reads SQVTM; CDR2 reads ANQGSEA. Germline trimming cut 5 bases from V and 4 bases from J; bases unmatched to any gene: 8. CDR3 coding DNA: TGCAGCGTTAGGGACAGGGACGGGATAGAGACCCAGTACTTC. Translating gives CSVRDRDGIETQYF.

This chain links TRBV11-2 with TRBJ2-5; D gene unclear. The J call may be faulty, since TRBJ2-1 better matches the DNA end. This CDR3 has 17 residues. The germline gives CDR1 SGHAT, CDR2 FQNNGV. CDR3 sequence: CASSLDDRAKNQETQFF. Here the CDR3 DNA reads TGTGCCAGCAGCTTAGATGACCGGGCAAAGAACCAAGAGACCCAGTTCTTC.

This chain uses TRBV11-2 with TRBJ2-5, with D tentatively TRBD2 (7 bases). V lost 5 bases and J 1 base, leaving 14 bases between the germline ends. This CDR3 spans 15 amino acids. Germline V gene lookup returns CDR1 SGHAT and CDR2 FQNNGV. The DNA of the CDR3 is TGTGCCAGCAGCCTGGGGGCGGGGGCCCAAGAGACCCAGTACTTC. It yields the protein CASSLGAGAQETQYF. The full variable domain, rest sourced from reference TRBV11-2 and TRBJ2-5, is EAGVAQSPRYKIIEKRQSVAFWCNPISGHATLYWYQQILGQGPKLLIQFQNNGVVDDSQLPKDRFSAERLKGVDSTLKIQPAKLEDSAVYLCASSLGAGAQETQYFGPGTRLLVL.

The chain couples TRBV5-6 to TRBJ1-2; D remains ambiguous. Germline values: CDR1 SGHDT, CDR2 YYEEEE. V lost 6 bases, J lost 4 bases, and 16 bases lay in between. This CDR3 is built from 14 residues. Here the CDR3 reads CASNPNGVGYGYTF. The CDR3 bases are TGTGCCAGCAACCCGAACGGGGTCGGCTATGGCTACACCTTC. Filled out from reference TRBV5-6 and TRBJ1-2, the complete variable domain reads DAGVTQSPTHLIKTRGQQVTLRCSPKSGHDTVSWYQQALGQGPQFIFQYYEEEERQRGNFPDRFSGHQFPNYSSELNVNALLLGDSALYLCASNPNGVGYGYTFGSGTRLTVV.

This clonotype was seen more than once but under ten times. This chain uses TRBV7-3 with TRBJ2-3; the match to TRBD1 covers 8 bases. The J segment lost 5 bases and the V segment lost 5 bases, leaving 12 bases of the junction unmatched. Per germline, CDR1 SGHTA and CDR2 FQGTGA. The CDR3 extends over 16 amino acids. DNA for the CDR3: TGTGCCAGCAGCCCGACCGGGACAGGCTTTGAAGATACGCAGTATTTT. It yields the protein CASSPTGTGFEDTQYF.

The V and J genes are TRBV3-1 and TRBJ2-3; 8 nucleotides agree with TRBD2. The CDR3 sequence is 14 residues long. V was pared by 10 bases and J by 3 bases, with 9 bases of the junction left unmatched. Germline lookup yields CDR1 LGHDT and CDR2 YNNKEL (reference sequence). CDR3 sequence reads: CATGTRGKTDTQYF. DNA of the CDR3: TGTGCCACTGGGACTAGGGGCAAAACAGATACGCAGTATTTT.